This T cell receptor (beta chain) was profiled in a study of blood T cell repertoires in COVID-19. Turning to the study itself: Collection of acute and convalescent COVID-19 samples took place in the United States, Italy and Spain.

V shed 4 bases and J 9 bases; nucleotides not matched to a gene: 8. The CDR3 is made up of 13 amino acids. Germline V gene data show CDR1 as LGHDT and CDR2 as YNNKEL (reference sequence). As handled by the study authors: Amplification with reference gene primers provided the estimates of nucleated cell counts. Clones were read by immunoSEQ multiplex PCR, and TCRdb kept only the in-frame ones, dropping some. V and J calls and clone size are as listed in that table; D and trimming were resolved from the DNA. The table has 120,000 or so clones, over 60% seen once; the top ten hold 30% to 45%. The V call is TRBV3-1 (or the pseudogene TRBV3-2), the J call TRBJ1-2, with 7 bases lining up with TRBD1. The TCR sequence derives from a man between 35 and 55 years old with active or convalescent COVID-19. The sequencing sample was made of peripheral blood. CDR3 sequence reads: CASSPSHRGSYTF. CDR3 DNA: TGTGCCAGCAGCCCCTCCCACAGGGGAAGCTACACCTTC.